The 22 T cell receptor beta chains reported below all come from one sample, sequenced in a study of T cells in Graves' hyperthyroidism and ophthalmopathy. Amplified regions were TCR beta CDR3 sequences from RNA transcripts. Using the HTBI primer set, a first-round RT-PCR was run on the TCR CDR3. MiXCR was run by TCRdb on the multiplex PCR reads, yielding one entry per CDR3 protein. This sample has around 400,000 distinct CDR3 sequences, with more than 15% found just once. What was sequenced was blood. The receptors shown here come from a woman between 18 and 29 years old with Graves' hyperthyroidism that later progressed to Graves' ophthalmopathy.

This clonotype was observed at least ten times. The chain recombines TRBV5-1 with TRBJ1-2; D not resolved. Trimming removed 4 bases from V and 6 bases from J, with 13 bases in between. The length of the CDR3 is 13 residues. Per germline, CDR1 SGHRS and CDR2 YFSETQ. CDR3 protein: CASSHGPEDGYTF. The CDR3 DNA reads TGCGCCAGCAGCCACGGCCCGGAGGATGGCTACACCTTC.

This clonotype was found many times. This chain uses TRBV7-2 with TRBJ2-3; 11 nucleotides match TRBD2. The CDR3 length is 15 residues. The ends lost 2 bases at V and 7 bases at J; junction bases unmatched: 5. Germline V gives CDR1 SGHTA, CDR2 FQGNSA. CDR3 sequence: CASSLTSGGGNTQYF. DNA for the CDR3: TGTGCCAGCAGCTTAACTAGCGGGGGTGGAAATACGCAGTATTTT.

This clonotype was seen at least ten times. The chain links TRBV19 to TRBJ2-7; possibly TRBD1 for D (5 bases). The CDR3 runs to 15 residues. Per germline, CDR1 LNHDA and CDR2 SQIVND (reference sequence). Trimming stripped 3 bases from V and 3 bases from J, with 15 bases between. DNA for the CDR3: TGTGCCAGTAGTATGTCGGCGCAAGGGGACTACGAGCAGTACTTC. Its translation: CASSMSAQGDYEQYF.

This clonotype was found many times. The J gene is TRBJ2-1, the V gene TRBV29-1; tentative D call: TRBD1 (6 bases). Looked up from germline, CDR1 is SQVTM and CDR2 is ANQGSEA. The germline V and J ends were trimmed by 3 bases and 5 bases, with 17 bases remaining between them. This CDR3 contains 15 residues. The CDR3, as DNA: TGCAGCGTTGAGGGGGTGATGGACAGAGACAATGAGCAGTTCTTC. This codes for CSVEGVMDRDNEQFF.

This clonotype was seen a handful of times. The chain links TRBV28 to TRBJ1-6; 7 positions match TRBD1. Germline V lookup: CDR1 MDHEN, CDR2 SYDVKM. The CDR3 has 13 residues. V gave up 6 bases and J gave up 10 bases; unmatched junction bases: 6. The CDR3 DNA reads TGTGCCAGCAGGGAGGGGGCGGCCTCACCCCTCCACTTT. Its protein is CASREGAASPLHF.

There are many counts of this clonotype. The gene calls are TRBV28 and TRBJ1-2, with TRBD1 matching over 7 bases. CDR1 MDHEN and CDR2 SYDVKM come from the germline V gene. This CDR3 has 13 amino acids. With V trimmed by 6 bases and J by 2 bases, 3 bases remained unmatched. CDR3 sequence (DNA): TGTGCCAGCAGCGCGGGACAGAACTATGGCTACACCTTC. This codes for CASSAGQNYGYTF.

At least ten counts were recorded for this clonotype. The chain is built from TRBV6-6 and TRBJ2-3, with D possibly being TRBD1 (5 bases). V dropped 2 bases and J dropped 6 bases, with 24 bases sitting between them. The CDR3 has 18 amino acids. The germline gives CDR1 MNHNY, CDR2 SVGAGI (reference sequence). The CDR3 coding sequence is TGTGCCAGCAGTTACGGGAATACGTGGGGCCCGTCTTCTGATACGCAGTATTTT. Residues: CASSYGNTWGPSSDTQYF.

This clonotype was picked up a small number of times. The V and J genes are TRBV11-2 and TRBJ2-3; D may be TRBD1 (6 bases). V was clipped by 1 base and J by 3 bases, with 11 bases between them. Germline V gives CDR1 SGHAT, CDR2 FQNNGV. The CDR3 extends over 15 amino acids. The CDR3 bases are TGTGCCAGCAGCTTAGTGGGCAGGGGAACAGATACGCAGTATTTT. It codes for CASSLVGRGTDTQYF.

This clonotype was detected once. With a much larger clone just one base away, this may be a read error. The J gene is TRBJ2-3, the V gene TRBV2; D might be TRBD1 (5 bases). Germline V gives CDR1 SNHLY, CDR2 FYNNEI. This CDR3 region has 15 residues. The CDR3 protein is CASRAAFYSTGTQYF. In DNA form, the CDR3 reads TGTGCCAGCAGGGCGGCTTTTTATAGCACAGGTACGCAGTATTTT.

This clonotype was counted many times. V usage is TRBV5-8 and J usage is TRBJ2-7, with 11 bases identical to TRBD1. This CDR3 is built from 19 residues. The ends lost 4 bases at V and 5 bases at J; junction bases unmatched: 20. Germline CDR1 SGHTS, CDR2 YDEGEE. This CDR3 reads CASSGDGQGAVAGVHEQYF. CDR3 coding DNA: TGTGCCAGCAGCGGGGATGGACAGGGGGCAGTAGCGGGAGTCCACGAGCAGTACTTC.

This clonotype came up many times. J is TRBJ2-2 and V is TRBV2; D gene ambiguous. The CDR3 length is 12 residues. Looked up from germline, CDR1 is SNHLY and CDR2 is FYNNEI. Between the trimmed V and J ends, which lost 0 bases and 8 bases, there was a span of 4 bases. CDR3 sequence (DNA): TGTGCCAGCAGTGAAGCGCGAGGGGAGCTGTTTTTT. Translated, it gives CASSEARGELFF.

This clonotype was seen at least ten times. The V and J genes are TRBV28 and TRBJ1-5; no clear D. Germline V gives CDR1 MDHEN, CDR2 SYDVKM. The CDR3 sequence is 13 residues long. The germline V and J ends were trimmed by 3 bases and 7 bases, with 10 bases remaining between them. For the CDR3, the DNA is TGTGCCAGCAGTTTCGGGGTTCGACAGCCCCAGCATTTT. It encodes CASSFGVRQPQHF.

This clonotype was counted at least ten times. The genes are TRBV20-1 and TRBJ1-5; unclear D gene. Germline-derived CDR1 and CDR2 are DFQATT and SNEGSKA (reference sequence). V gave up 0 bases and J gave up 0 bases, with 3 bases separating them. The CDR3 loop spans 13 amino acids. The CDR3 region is CSARDFSNQPQHF. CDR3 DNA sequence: TGCAGTGCTAGAGACTTTAGCAATCAGCCCCAGCATTTT.

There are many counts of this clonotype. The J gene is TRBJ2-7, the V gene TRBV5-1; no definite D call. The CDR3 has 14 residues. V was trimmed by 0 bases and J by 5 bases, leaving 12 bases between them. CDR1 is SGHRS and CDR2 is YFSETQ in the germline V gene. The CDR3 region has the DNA TGCGCCAGCAGCTTGGCAGGACGGTTGAACGAGCAGTACTTC. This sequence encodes CASSLAGRLNEQYF.

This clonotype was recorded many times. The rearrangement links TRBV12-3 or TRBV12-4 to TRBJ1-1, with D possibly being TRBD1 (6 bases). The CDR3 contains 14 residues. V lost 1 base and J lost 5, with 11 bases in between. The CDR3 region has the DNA TGTGCCAGCAGTTTAGGCGGGGGCACAACTGAAGCTTTCTTT. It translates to CASSLGGGTTEAFF.

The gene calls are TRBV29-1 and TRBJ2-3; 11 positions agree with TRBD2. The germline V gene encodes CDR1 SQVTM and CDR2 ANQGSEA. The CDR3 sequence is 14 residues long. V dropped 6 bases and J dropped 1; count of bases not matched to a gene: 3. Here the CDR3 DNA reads TGCAGCGTGAAGGGACTAGCGGGCACAGATACGCAGTATTTT. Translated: CSVKGLAGTDTQYF.

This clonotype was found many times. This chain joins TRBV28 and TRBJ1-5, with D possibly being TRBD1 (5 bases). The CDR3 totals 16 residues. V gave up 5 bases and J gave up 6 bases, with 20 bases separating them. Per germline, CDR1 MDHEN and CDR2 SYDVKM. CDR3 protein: CASSTPQDLVTQPQHF. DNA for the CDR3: TGTGCCAGCAGTACCCCACAGGATTTGGTAACTCAGCCCCAGCATTTT. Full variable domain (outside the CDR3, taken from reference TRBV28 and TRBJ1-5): DVKVTQSSRYLVKRTGEKVFLECVQDMDHENMFWYRQDPGLGLRLIYFSYDVKMKEKGDIPEGYSVSREKKERFSLILESASTNQTSMYLCASSTPQDLVTQPQHFGDGTRLSIL.

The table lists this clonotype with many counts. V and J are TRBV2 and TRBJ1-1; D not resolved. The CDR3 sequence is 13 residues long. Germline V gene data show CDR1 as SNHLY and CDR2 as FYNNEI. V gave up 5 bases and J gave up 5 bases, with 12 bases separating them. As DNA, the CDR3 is TGTGCCAGCAGTCGAGACCGCTGGACTGAAGCTTTCTTT. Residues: CASSRDRWTEAFF.

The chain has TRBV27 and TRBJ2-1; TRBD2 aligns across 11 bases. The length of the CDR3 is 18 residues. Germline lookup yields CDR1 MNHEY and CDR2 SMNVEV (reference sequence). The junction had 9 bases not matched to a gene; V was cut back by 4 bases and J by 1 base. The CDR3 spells CASSYLPIAGGSYNEQFF. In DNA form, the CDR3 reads TGTGCCAGCAGTTATCTTCCTATAGCGGGAGGGTCCTACAATGAGCAGTTCTTC.

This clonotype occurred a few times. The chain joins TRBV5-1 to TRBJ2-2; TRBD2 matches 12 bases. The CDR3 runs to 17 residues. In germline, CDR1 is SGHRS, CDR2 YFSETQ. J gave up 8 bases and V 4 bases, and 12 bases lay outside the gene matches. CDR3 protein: CASSTQLAGGSKGELFF. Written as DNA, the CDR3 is TGCGCCAGCAGCACACAACTAGCGGGAGGCTCGAAAGGGGAGCTGTTTTTT.

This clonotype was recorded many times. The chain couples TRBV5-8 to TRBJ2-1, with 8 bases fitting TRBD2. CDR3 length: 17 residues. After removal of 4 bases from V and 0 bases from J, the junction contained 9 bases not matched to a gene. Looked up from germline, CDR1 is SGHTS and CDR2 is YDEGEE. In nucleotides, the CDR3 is TGTGCCAGCAGCCCCCTTGCAGGGACTAGCTCCTACAATGAGCAGTTCTTC. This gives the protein CASSPLAGTSSYNEQFF.

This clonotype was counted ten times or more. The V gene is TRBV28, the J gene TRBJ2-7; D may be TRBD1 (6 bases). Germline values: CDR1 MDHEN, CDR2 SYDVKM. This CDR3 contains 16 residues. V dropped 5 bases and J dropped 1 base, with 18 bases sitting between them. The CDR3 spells CASSSRQGIGSYEQYF. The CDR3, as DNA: TGTGCCAGCAGTAGCCGCCAGGGGATTGGGTCCTACGAGCAGTACTTC.